The following is a T cell receptor beta chain sequence with its context. This entry is derived from a study of control samples from healthy donors and cancer patients. TCRdb's table, derived via immunoSEQ multiplex PCR, lists solely in-frame clones and lacks some. The table has over 80,000 clones, more than 75% seen once. The V end was cut by 1 base, the J end by 6 bases, with 13 bases between. Germline CDR1 reads MGHRA; CDR2 reads YSYEKL. This CDR3 region has 15 residues. J is TRBJ1-5 and V is TRBV4-1; D not resolved. The sample consisted of blood. This clonotype originated in a man between 60 and 75 years old in good health. As DNA, the CDR3 is TGCGCCAGCAGCCAAGTTACGGCCGTCGGTCAGCCCCAGCATTTT. Protein product: CASSQVTAVGQPQHF.